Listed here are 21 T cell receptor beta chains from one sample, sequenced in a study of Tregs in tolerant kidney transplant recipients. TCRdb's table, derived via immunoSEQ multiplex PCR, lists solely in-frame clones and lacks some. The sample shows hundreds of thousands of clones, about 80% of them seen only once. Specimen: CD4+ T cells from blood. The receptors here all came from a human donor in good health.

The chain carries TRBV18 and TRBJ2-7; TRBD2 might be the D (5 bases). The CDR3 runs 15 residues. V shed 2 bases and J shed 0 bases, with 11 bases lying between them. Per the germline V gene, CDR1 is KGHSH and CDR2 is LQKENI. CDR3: CASSPGGRSSYEQYF. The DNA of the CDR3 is TGTGCCAGCTCACCAGGAGGCAGGAGCTCCTACGAGCAGTACTTC.

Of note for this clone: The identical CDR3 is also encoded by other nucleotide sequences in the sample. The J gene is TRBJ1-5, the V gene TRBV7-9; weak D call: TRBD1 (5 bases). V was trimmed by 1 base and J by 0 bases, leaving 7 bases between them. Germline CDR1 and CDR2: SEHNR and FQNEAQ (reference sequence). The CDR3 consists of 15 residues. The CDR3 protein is CASSLGGYSNQPQHF. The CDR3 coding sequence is TGTGCCAGCAGCTTAGGGGGGTATAGCAATCAGCCCCAGCATTTT. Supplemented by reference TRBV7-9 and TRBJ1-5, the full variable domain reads DTGVSQNPRHKITKRGQNVTFRCDPISEHNRLYWYRQTLGQGPEFLTYFQNEAQLEKSRLLSDRFSAERPKGSFSTLEIQRTEQGDSAMYLCASSLGGYSNQPQHFGDGTRLSIL.

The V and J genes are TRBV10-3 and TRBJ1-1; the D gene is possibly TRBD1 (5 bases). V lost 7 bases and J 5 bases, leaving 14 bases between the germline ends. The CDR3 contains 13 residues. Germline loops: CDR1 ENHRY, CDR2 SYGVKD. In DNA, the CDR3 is TGTGCCATCATGGGGCAGGGAGGAACTGAAGCTTTCTTT. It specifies CAIMGQGGTEAFF.

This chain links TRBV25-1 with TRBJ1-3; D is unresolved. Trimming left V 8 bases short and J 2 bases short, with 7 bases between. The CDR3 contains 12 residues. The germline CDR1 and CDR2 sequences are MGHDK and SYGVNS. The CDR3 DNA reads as TGTGCCAGCGGGATAACTGGAAACACCATATATTTT. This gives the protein CASGITGNTIYF.

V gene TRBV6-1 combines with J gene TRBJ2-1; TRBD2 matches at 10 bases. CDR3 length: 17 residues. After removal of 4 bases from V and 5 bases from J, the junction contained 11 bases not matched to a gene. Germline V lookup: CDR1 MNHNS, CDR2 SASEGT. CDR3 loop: CASSGLAGAVRDNEQFF. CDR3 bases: TGTGCCAGCAGTGGGCTAGCGGGAGCGGTCAGGGACAATGAGCAGTTCTTC.

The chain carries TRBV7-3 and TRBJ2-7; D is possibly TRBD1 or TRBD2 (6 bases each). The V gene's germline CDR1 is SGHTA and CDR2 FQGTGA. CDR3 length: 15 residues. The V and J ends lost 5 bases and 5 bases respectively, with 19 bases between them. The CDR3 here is CASSPQGGTNNEQYF. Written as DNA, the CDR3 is TGTGCCAGCAGCCCCCAGGGCGGGACAAACAACGAGCAGTACTTC.

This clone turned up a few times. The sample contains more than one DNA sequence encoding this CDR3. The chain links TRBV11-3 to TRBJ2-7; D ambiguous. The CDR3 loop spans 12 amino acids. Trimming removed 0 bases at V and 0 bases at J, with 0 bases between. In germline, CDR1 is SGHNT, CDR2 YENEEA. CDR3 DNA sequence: TGTGCCAGCAGCTTAGACTCCTACGAGCAGTACTTC. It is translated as CASSLDSYEQYF.

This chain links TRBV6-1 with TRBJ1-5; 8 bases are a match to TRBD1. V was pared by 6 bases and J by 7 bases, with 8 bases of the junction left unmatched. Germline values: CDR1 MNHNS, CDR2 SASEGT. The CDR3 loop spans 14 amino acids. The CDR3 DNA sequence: TGTGCCAGCAGCTCTGGACAGGGCCGACAGCCCCAGCATTTT. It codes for CASSSGQGRQPQHF.

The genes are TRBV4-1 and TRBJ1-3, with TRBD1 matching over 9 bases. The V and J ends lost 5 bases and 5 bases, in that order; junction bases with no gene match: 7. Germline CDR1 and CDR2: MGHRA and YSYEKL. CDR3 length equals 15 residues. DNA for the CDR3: TGCGCCAGCAGCAAATTACAGGGGGCCAGAAACACCATATATTTT. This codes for CASSKLQGARNTIYF.

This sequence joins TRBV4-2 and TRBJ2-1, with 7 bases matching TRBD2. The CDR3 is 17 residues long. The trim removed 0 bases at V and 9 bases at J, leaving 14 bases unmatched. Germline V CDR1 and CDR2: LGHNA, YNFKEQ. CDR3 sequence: CASSQEGFGIAGGEQFF. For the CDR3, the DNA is TGTGCCAGCAGCCAAGAGGGCTTCGGGATAGCGGGCGGTGAGCAGTTCTTC.

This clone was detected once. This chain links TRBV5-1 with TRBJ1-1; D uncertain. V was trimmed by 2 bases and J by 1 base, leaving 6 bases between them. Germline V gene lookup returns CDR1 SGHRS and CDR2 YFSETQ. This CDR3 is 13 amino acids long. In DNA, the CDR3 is TGCGCCAGCAGCTTTGCGGCGAACACTGAAGCTTTCTTT. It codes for CASSFAANTEAFF.

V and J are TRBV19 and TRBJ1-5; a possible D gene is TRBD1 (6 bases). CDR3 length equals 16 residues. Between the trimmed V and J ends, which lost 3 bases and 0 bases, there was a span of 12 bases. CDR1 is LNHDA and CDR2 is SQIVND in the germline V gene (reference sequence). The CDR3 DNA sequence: TGTGCCAGTAGTATCGACAGGACCAATAGCAATCAGCCCCAGCATTTT. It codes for CASSIDRTNSNQPQHF.

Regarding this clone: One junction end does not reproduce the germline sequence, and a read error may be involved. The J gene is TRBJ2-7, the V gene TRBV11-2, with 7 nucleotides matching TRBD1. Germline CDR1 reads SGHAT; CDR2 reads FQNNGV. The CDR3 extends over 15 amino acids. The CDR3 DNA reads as TGTGCCGGCAGCCAGAGGCTAGGGGGCCTCTACGAGCAGTACTTC. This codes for CAGSQRLGGLYEQYF.

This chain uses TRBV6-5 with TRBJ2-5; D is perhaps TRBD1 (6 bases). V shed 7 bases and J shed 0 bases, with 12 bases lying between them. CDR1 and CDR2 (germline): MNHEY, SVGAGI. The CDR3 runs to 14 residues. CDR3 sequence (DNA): TGTGCCAGCAACGGGCAGGGGAACCAAGAGACCCAGTACTTC. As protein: CASNGQGNQETQYF.

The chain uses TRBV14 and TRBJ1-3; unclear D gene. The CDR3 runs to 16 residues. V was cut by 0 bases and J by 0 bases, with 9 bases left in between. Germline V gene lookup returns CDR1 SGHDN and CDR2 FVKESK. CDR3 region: CASSQDLQLSGNTIYF. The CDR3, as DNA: TGTGCCAGCAGCCAAGATTTACAGCTCTCTGGAAACACCATATATTTT.

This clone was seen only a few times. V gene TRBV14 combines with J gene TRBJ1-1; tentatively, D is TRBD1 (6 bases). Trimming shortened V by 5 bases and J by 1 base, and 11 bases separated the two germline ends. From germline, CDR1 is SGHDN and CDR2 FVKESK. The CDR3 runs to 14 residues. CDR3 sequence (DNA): TGTGCCAGCAGCTGGGGGCAGCCGAACACTGAAGCTTTCTTT. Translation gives CASSWGQPNTEAFF. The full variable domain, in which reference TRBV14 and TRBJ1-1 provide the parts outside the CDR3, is EAGVTQFPSHSVIEKGQTVTLRCDPISGHDNLYWYRRVMGKEIKFLLHFVKESKQDESGMPNNRFLAERTGGTYSTLKVQPAELEDSGVYFCASSWGQPNTEAFFGQGTRLTVV.

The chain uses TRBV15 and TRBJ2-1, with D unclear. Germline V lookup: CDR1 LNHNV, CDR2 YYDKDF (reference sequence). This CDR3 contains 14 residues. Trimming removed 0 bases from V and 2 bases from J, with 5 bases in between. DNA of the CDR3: TGTGCCACCAGCAGAGAGACGGCCTACAATGAGCAGTTCTTC. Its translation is CATSRETAYNEQFF.

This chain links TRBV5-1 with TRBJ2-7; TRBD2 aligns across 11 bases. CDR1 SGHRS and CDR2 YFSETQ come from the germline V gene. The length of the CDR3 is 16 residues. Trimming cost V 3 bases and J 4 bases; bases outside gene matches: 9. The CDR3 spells CASSSHSGRANYEQYF. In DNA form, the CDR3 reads TGCGCCAGCAGCTCTCATAGCGGGAGGGCCAATTACGAGCAGTACTTC. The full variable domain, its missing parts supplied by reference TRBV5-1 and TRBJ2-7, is KAGVTQTPRYLIKTRGQQVTLSCSPISGHRSVSWYQQTPGQGLQFLFEYFSETQRNKGNFPGRFSGRQFSNSRSEMNVSTLELGDSALYLCASSSHSGRANYEQYFGPGTRLTVT.

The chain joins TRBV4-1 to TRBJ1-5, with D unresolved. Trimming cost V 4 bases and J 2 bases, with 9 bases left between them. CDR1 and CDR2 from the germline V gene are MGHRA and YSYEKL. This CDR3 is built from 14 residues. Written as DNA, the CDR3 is TGCGCCAGCAGCCTCCGTCTTGGCAATCAGCCCCAGCATTTT. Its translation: CASSLRLGNQPQHF.

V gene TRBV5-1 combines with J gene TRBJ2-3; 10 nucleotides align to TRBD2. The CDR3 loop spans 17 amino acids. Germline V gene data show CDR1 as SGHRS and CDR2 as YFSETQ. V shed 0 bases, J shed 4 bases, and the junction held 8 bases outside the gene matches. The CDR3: CASSLVASGGRADTQYF. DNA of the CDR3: TGCGCCAGCAGCTTGGTGGCTAGCGGGGGCCGTGCAGATACGCAGTATTTT.

The CDR3 DNA sequence: TGCGCCAGCAGCTTGGGTCCGGTCTCCTACGAGCAGTACTTC. This sequence encodes CASSLGPVSYEQYF. This chain connects TRBV5-1 to TRBJ2-7; D is ambiguous. Trimming removed 0 bases from V and 0 bases from J, with 7 bases in between. CDR1 is SGHRS and CDR2 is YFSETQ in the germline V gene. This CDR3 is built from 14 residues.